Listed here are 16 T cell receptor beta chains from one sample, sequenced in a study of blood T cell repertoires in COVID-19. Only in-frame clones appear in the TCRdb table, and some are missing; sequencing was by immunoSEQ multiplex PCR. The table has some 200,000 clones, around 80% seen once. Sequenced input: peripheral blood. All receptors come from a man aged 50 or older with active or convalescent COVID-19.

The chain recombines TRBV7-2 with TRBJ1-5; D call uncertain. The CDR3 totals 13 residues. V gave up 5 bases and J gave up 2 bases, with 7 bases separating them. The germline V gene has CDR1 SGHTA and CDR2 FQGNSA. The DNA of the CDR3 is TGTGCCAGCAGCAACGGGGGCAATCAGCCCCAGCATTTT. This codes for CASSNGGNQPQHF.

The rearrangement uses TRBV13 and TRBJ1-2, with a possible D match to TRBD1 (6 bases). V lost 8 bases to trimming and J lost 4 bases, with 23 bases between them. Germline V lookup: CDR1 PRHDT, CDR2 FYEKMQ (reference sequence). The CDR3 runs to 16 residues. CDR3 sequence (DNA): TGTGCCAGCGGGGGGGCCCTAACCCTCTATGCCTATGGCTACACCTTC. It codes for CASGGALTLYAYGYTF.

This clone was seen a single time. In DNA, the CDR3 is TGTGCCACCTCAGTCGGACATTCCTACGAGCAGTACTTC. This translates into CATSVGHSYEQYF. The chain combines TRBV7-6 with TRBJ2-7, with D tentatively TRBD1 (5 bases). The CDR3 length is 13 residues. V lost 10 bases, J lost 1 base, and 14 bases lay in between. CDR1 SGHVS and CDR2 FNYEAQ come from the germline V gene.

J is TRBJ1-6 and V is TRBV19; 7 nucleotides match TRBD1. The CDR3 loop spans 14 amino acids. Unmatched junction bases numbered 7, after V lost 5 bases and J lost 9 bases. From germline, CDR1 is LNHDA and CDR2 SQIVND (reference sequence). The CDR3 DNA follows: TGTGCCAGTAGTGTCGTACAGGGGAGTTCACCCCTCCACTTT. It is translated as CASSVVQGSSPLHF.

The genes are TRBV4-3 and TRBJ2-2, with 9 bases identical to TRBD2. This CDR3 spans 16 amino acids. Germline CDR1 LGHNA, CDR2 YSLEER. V gave up 5 bases and J gave up 5 bases; unmatched junction bases: 9. The CDR3, as DNA: TGCGCCAGCAGCTCCGTGACTAGCGGCTTTACCGGGGAGCTGTTTTTT. Translation gives CASSSVTSGFTGELFF.

The chain carries TRBV11-2 and TRBJ2-2; 7 nucleotides align to TRBD2. Per germline, CDR1 SGHAT and CDR2 FQNNGV. The V and J ends lost 5 bases and 3 bases, in that order; junction bases with no gene match: 0. This CDR3 has 13 amino acids. CDR3 nucleotides: TGTGCCAGCAGCGGGGGGGACACCGGGGAGCTGTTTTTT. Encoded protein: CASSGGDTGELFF.

V gene TRBV7-3 combines with J gene TRBJ2-3; the match to TRBD1 covers 7 bases. V lost 4 bases and J lost 3; bases outside the gene matches: 4. The CDR3 loop spans 14 amino acids. Germline values: CDR1 SGHTA, CDR2 FQGTGA. The CDR3 region has the DNA TGTGCCAGCAGCTCAGGGGGTGGGACAGATACGCAGTATTTT. Amino acids: CASSSGGGTDTQYF.

The chain has TRBV18 and TRBJ2-2; 8 nucleotides align to TRBD2. The CDR3 is 15 residues long. From germline, CDR1 is KGHSH and CDR2 LQKENI. V was pared by 6 bases and J by 4 bases, with 7 bases of the junction left unmatched. This chain's CDR3 is CASSDGGRRTGELFF. CDR3 coding DNA: TGTGCCAGCTCGGATGGCGGGAGGCGCACCGGGGAGCTGTTTTTT.

The gene calls are TRBV13 and TRBJ1-2; weak D call: TRBD1 (6 bases). Germline CDR1 PRHDT, CDR2 FYEKMQ (reference sequence). This CDR3 contains 13 residues. Trimming cost V 5 bases and J 6 bases, with 13 bases left between them. In DNA, the CDR3 is TGTGCCAGCAGCCACGACAGGTCGCATGGCTACACCTTC. It yields the protein CASSHDRSHGYTF. Complete variable domain (other parts from reference TRBV13 and TRBJ1-2): AAGVIQSPRHLIKEKRETATLKCYPIPRHDTVYWYQQGPGQDPQFLISFYEKMQSDKGSIPDRFSAQQFSDYHSELNMSSLELGDSALYFCASSHDRSHGYTFGSGTRLTVV.

V gene TRBV19 combines with J gene TRBJ1-1, with 8 bases that match TRBD1. The CDR3 sequence is 15 residues long. Per the germline V gene, CDR1 is LNHDA and CDR2 is SQIVND (reference sequence). V shed 8 bases, J shed 0 bases, and the junction held 8 bases outside the gene matches. The CDR3 sequence is CASWTGRGLNTEAFF. The CDR3 DNA reads TGTGCCAGTTGGACAGGGAGAGGGTTGAACACTGAAGCTTTCTTT. The whole variable domain, filled in from reference TRBV19 and TRBJ1-1, reads DGGITQSPKYLFRKEGQNVTLSCEQNLNHDAMYWYRQDPGQGLRLIYYSQIVNDFQKGDIAEGYSVSREKKESFPLTVTSAQKNPTAFYLCASWTGRGLNTEAFFGQGTRLTVV.

CDR3 nucleotide sequence: TGCAGCGTTGTTCCGGGGAAGGGAGAGACCCAGTACTTC. It encodes CSVVPGKGETQYF. The chain joins TRBV29-1 to TRBJ2-5; D is possibly TRBD2 (5 bases). This CDR3 has 13 amino acids. V was pared by 4 bases and J by 4 bases, with 13 bases between. Per the germline V gene, CDR1 is SQVTM and CDR2 is ANQGSEA.

The V call is TRBV27, the J call TRBJ2-7, with 7 bases lining up with TRBD1. The CDR3 has 14 residues. Germline CDR1 is MNHEY and CDR2 is SMNVEV (reference sequence). The J segment lost 1 base and the V segment lost 5 bases, leaving 5 bases of the junction unmatched. CDR3 sequence reads: CASSMAGGSYEQYF. In nucleotides, the CDR3 is TGTGCCAGCAGTATGGCAGGGGGTTCCTACGAGCAGTACTTC.

This chain connects TRBV28 to TRBJ1-1; 9 bases align to TRBD1. This CDR3 contains 13 residues. J gave up 6 bases and V 3 bases, and 2 bases lay outside the gene matches. Germline values: CDR1 MDHEN, CDR2 SYDVKM. The CDR3 DNA follows: TGTGCCAGCAGTTTGACAGGGGGGCCTGAAGCTTTCTTT. Its translation is CASSLTGGPEAFF.

The chain couples TRBV5-1 to TRBJ2-1; 16 bases line up with TRBD2. Germline CDR1 SGHRS, CDR2 YFSETQ. The CDR3 loop spans 17 amino acids. Germline trimming cut 3 bases from V and 7 bases from J; bases unmatched to any gene: 7. The CDR3 is CASSSSGLAGGYNEQFF. Here the CDR3 DNA reads TGCGCCAGCAGCTCCTCGGGACTAGCGGGGGGGTATAATGAGCAGTTCTTC. Together with reference TRBV5-1 and TRBJ2-1, the CDR3 gives the full variable domain: KAGVTQTPRYLIKTRGQQVTLSCSPISGHRSVSWYQQTPGQGLQFLFEYFSETQRNKGNFPGRFSGRQFSNSRSEMNVSTLELGDSALYLCASSSSGLAGGYNEQFFGPGTRLTVL.

In this sample, this clone turned up once. The rearrangement joins TRBV5-4 to TRBJ2-1; D call uncertain. This CDR3 has 15 residues. Germline V gene data show CDR1 as SGHNT and CDR2 as YYREEE (reference sequence). V dropped 0 bases and J dropped 0 bases, with 7 bases sitting between them. The CDR3 is CASSLDSNSYNEQFF. In DNA, the CDR3 is TGTGCCAGCAGCTTGGACAGCAACTCCTACAATGAGCAGTTCTTC.

The chain is built from TRBV25-1 and TRBJ2-2, with TRBD2 as a possible D gene (6 bases). Germline-derived CDR1 and CDR2 are MGHDK and SYGVNS. V lost 0 bases, J lost 4 bases, and 9 bases lay in between. The CDR3 consists of 15 residues. CDR3 loop: CASSEYSSATGELFF. The CDR3, as DNA: TGTGCCAGCAGTGAATATTCTAGCGCCACCGGGGAGCTGTTTTTT.